This passage covers 11 T cell receptor beta chains from one sample sequenced in a study of beta chain features in type 1 diabetes. TCRB transcripts that were expressed got sequenced, as all of the isolated RNA had been reverse transcribed. Profiled with immunoSEQ multiplex PCR; TCRdb holds only in-frame clones, not every one. The data contain hundreds of thousands of clones, roughly 15% of them singletons. The sequenced sample consisted of naive CD4+ T cells from blood. These receptors were obtained from a man aged 18 to 30 in good health.

This clone occurred a few times. The gene calls are TRBV27 and TRBJ1-6; D gene ambiguous. Germline V gene lookup returns CDR1 MNHEY and CDR2 SMNVEV (reference sequence). The CDR3 has 12 residues. V lost 2 bases and J lost 10, with 6 bases in between. The CDR3 DNA reads as TGTGCCAGCAGTTTAACGAGATCACCCCTCCACTTT. Translated, it gives CASSLTRSPLHF.

This clone was observed many times. The V gene is TRBV28, the J gene TRBJ2-6; D could derive from TRBD1 or TRBD2 (5 bases each). CDR1 MDHEN and CDR2 SYDVKM come from the germline V gene. V lost 6 bases to trimming and J lost 0 bases, with 15 bases between them. This CDR3 contains 17 residues. The CDR3 nucleotides read TGTGCCAGCAGACCCGGGACGTCCCGCTCTGGGGCCAACGTCCTGACTTTC. Its protein product is CASRPGTSRSGANVLTF.

This clone was detected a few times. CDR3 DNA: TGTGCCTGGAGGGAGTCGTCTGGAAACACCATATATTTT. Amino acid sequence: CAWRESSGNTIYF. The chain carries TRBV30 and TRBJ1-3; D gene ambiguous. The CDR3 contains 13 residues. Germline assignment: CDR1 GTSNPN and CDR2 SVGIG (reference sequence). V lost 3 bases to trimming and J lost 1 base, with 7 bases between them. Full variable domain (remainder filled in from reference TRBV30 and TRBJ1-3): SQTIHQWPATLVQPVGSPLSLECTVEGTSNPNLYWYRQAAGRGLQLLFYSVGIGQISSEVPQNLSASRPQDRQFILSSKKLLLSDSGFYLCAWRESSGNTIYFGEGSWLTVV.

The V and J genes are TRBV6-5 and TRBJ1-4; 10 positions agree with TRBD1. The ends lost 0 bases at V and 8 bases at J; junction bases unmatched: 3. This CDR3 has 15 residues. CDR1 and CDR2 (germline): MNHEY, SVGAGI. CDR3 bases: TGTGCCAGCAGTTACTCGGGGACAGGGGACGAAAAACTGTTTTTT. Protein product: CASSYSGTGDEKLFF.

The V gene is TRBV9, the J gene TRBJ1-2; the match to TRBD1 covers 7 bases. V was pared by 4 bases and J by 4 bases, with 10 bases of the junction left unmatched. Germline lookup yields CDR1 SGDLS and CDR2 YYNGEE. There are 15 residues in the CDR3. In nucleotides, the CDR3 is TGTGCCAGCAGCCCGGGACAGATTAGTATCTATGGCTACACCTTC. Translation: CASSPGQISIYGYTF.

This clone has just one count. The genes are TRBV28 and TRBJ2-7; unclear D gene. Trimming left V 4 bases short and J 4 bases short, with 8 bases between. This CDR3 contains 12 residues. CDR1 and CDR2 from the germline V gene are MDHEN and SYDVKM. Here the CDR3 reads CASSSDPYEQYF. CDR3 nucleotide sequence: TGTGCCAGCAGTTCGGACCCTTACGAGCAGTACTTC.

This clone occurred a few times. The chain employs TRBV7-2 and TRBJ2-7, with 10 bases that match TRBD2. V shed 2 bases, J shed 3 bases, and the junction held 4 bases outside the gene matches. The CDR3 totals 15 residues. In germline, CDR1 is SGHTA, CDR2 FQGNSA. Here the CDR3 DNA reads TGTGCCAGCAGCTTATTGAGCGGGGGGGTCTACGAGCAGTACTTC. Amino acids: CASSLLSGGVYEQYF. The full variable domain, rest sourced from reference TRBV7-2 and TRBJ2-7, is GAGVSQSPSNKVTEKGKDVELRCDPISGHTALYWYRQSLGQGLEFLIYFQGNSAPDKSGLPSDRFSAERTGGSVSTLTIQRTQQEDSAVYLCASSLLSGGVYEQYFGPGTRLTVT.

The rearrangement uses TRBV18 and TRBJ1-4, with no clear D. The ends were cut back, 4 bases at V and 8 bases at J, with 20 bases in the middle. Germline V CDR1 and CDR2: KGHSH, LQKENI. This CDR3 has 16 amino acids. The DNA for the CDR3 is TGTGCCAGCTCACAAAAGGTTTTTGTTGACGGGGAAAAACTGTTTTTT. Its protein product is CASSQKVFVDGEKLFF.

This chain uses TRBV12-5 with TRBJ1-2; D remains ambiguous. The ends were cut back, 5 bases at V and 7 bases at J, with 26 bases in the middle. This CDR3 has 17 residues. Per germline, CDR1 LGHNT and CDR2 FRNRAP. The CDR3 region has the DNA TGTGCTAGTGGTACTGTTGCTGGGCTGGTGGTGCTGGGTGGCTACACCTTC. Protein product: CASGTVAGLVVLGGYTF.

This clone was seen only a few times. The chain's CDR3 is CASSFTQTTYEQYF. The CDR3 region has the DNA TGTGCCAGCAGCTTCACCCAGACGACCTACGAGCAGTACTTC. The V gene is TRBV11-2, the J gene TRBJ2-7; D call uncertain. From germline, CDR1 is SGHAT and CDR2 FQNNGV. CDR3 size: 14 residues. Trimming took off 3 bases at V and 2 bases at J, with 11 bases between the two ends.

A few counts support this clone. J is TRBJ2-6 and V is TRBV14, with D perhaps matching TRBD1 (6 bases). CDR1 SGHDN and CDR2 FVKESK come from the germline V gene. Trimming removed 1 base from V and 1 base from J, with 17 bases in between. The CDR3 has 19 amino acids. The CDR3 here is CASSQATGYLGSGANVLTF. CDR3 bases: TGTGCCAGCAGCCAAGCTACAGGGTACCTCGGATCTGGGGCCAACGTCCTGACTTTC.